The 28 T cell receptor beta chains in this list originate from one sample, sequenced in a study of blood T cell repertoires in COVID-19. Sequenced by immunoSEQ multiplex PCR; TCRdb stores in-frame clones only, minus some. Among about 76,000 clones listed, 88% were seen once. The sample comprised peripheral blood. Source of these receptors: a man aged 45-65 years with active COVID-19.

The chain recombines TRBV5-8 with TRBJ1-5; 9 bases are a match to TRBD1. V lost 2 bases and J lost 3; bases outside the gene matches: 6. Germline lookup yields CDR1 SGHTS and CDR2 YDEGEE. CDR3 size: 16 residues. In DNA, the CDR3 is TGTGCCAGCAGCTTTCACAGGGGGCTAGTCAATCAGCCCCAGCATTTT. It encodes CASSFHRGLVNQPQHF. The entire variable domain, with the rest obtained from reference TRBV5-8 and TRBJ1-5, is as follows: EAGVTQSPTHLIKTRGQQATLRCSPISGHTSVYWYQQALGLGLQFLLWYDEGEERNRGNFPPRFSGRQFPNYSSELNVNALELEDSALYLCASSFHRGLVNQPQHFGDGTRLSIL.

The chain employs TRBV3-1 (or the pseudogene TRBV3-2) and TRBJ1-4; D gene ambiguous. Looked up from germline, CDR1 is LGHDT and CDR2 is YNNKEL (reference sequence). The CDR3 contains 11 residues. Trimming cost V 2 bases and J 14 bases, with 9 bases left between them. The CDR3 loop reads CASSQQESLFF. The CDR3 region has the DNA TGTGCCAGCAGCCAACAGGAAAGTCTGTTTTTT.

This clone was seen only a few times. The V gene is TRBV5-1, the J gene TRBJ1-6, with TRBD1 identical over 9 bases. J gave up 13 bases and V 2 bases, and 7 bases lay outside the gene matches. Per germline, CDR1 SGHRS and CDR2 YFSETQ. The CDR3 covers 14 residues. CDR3 in DNA: TGCGCCAGCAGCTTTACAGGGGGCGGAGTCCCCCTCCACTTT. Translating gives CASSFTGGGVPLHF.

The V gene is TRBV6-5, the J gene TRBJ2-7, with D perhaps matching TRBD1 (5 bases). The CDR3 is made up of 14 amino acids. V lost 7 bases, J lost 0 bases, and 13 bases lay in between. Germline V gene data show CDR1 as MNHEY and CDR2 as SVGAGI. The CDR3, as DNA: TGTGCCAGCACGGAACCAGGGCGCTCCTACGAGCAGTACTTC. This gives the protein CASTEPGRSYEQYF.

The chain couples TRBV5-4 to TRBJ1-1; possibly TRBD1 for D (5 bases). CDR3 size: 15 residues. Between the trimmed V and J ends, which lost 3 bases and 0 bases, there was a span of 12 bases. Germline V lookup: CDR1 SGHNT, CDR2 YYREEE (reference sequence). The CDR3: CASSSARDLNTEAFF. DNA for the CDR3: TGTGCCAGCAGCTCCGCCAGGGATTTGAACACTGAAGCTTTCTTT.

The CDR3 nucleotides are TGTGCCACCAGCAGAGTCAGGCCGAACACTGAAGCTTTCTTT. Its translation: CATSRVRPNTEAFF. The rearrangement uses TRBV15 and TRBJ1-1; D unclear. Trimming removed 1 base from V and 1 base from J, with 7 bases in between. The CDR3 contains 14 residues. Per the germline V gene, CDR1 is LNHNV and CDR2 is YYDKDF (reference sequence).

The J gene is TRBJ1-1, the V gene TRBV27; D possibly corresponds to TRBD1 (5 bases). Trimming left V 6 bases short and J 1 base short, with 12 bases between. The germline V gene encodes CDR1 MNHEY and CDR2 SMNVEV (reference sequence). CDR3 length: 14 residues. This CDR3 is CASSWGGGNTEAFF. The CDR3 DNA reads TGTGCCAGCAGCTGGGGGGGTGGGAACACTGAAGCTTTCTTT.

This chain joins TRBV2 and TRBJ2-7; 7 bases fit TRBD1. This CDR3 is 14 amino acids long. Germline V gives CDR1 SNHLY, CDR2 FYNNEI. With 3 bases clipped from V and 2 bases from J, the junction kept 4 bases outside the gene matches. CDR3 region: CASSEERGPYEQYF. CDR3 DNA: TGTGCCAGCAGTGAGGAAAGGGGGCCCTACGAGCAGTACTTC.

The genes are TRBV28 and TRBJ1-2; 12 bases match TRBD1. The CDR3 runs 15 residues. From germline, CDR1 is MDHEN and CDR2 SYDVKM. J was trimmed by 10 bases and V by 3 bases; bases with no gene match: 9. CDR3 DNA: TGTGCCAGCAGTTTTGGGACAGGGGGCCCTATGGACTACACCTTC. The encoded protein is CASSFGTGGPMDYTF.

The genes are TRBV12-3 or TRBV12-4 and TRBJ1-1, with a possible D match to TRBD1 (6 bases). Between the trimmed V and J ends, which lost 5 bases and 2 bases, there was a span of 9 bases. This CDR3 comprises 13 residues. CDR3 nucleotides: TGTGCCAGCAGTCCAGGGGTAAACACTGAAGCTTTCTTT. Translated: CASSPGVNTEAFF.

The CDR3: CASSHSAGSTDTQYF. The CDR3 DNA follows: TGCGCCAGCAGCCACTCGGCGGGGAGCACAGATACGCAGTATTTT. V gene TRBV4-3 combines with J gene TRBJ2-3; possible D gene TRBD2, 6 bases. This CDR3 region has 15 residues. CDR1 and CDR2 from the germline V gene are LGHNA and YSLEER. The V and J ends lost 3 bases and 0 bases respectively, with 10 bases between them.

This sequence joins TRBV6-2 or TRBV6-3 and TRBJ1-1; possible D gene TRBD1, 6 bases. The CDR3 contains 17 residues. CDR1 MNHEY and CDR2 SVGEGT come from the germline V gene. Trimming took off 5 bases at V and 0 bases at J, with 19 bases between the two ends. The CDR3 is CASSRMRTGIMNTEAFF. The CDR3 coding sequence is TGTGCCAGCAGTAGGATGAGAACAGGGATCATGAACACTGAAGCTTTCTTT.

The chain has TRBV7-2 and TRBJ1-6, with D possibly being TRBD1 (5 bases). Trimming took 1 base from V and 9 from J, leaving 13 bases between them. CDR3 length: 15 residues. CDR1 SGHTA and CDR2 FQGNSA come from the germline V gene. The CDR3 coding sequence is TGTGCCAGCAGCTTAGGGGCAGGGTCGGGTTCACCCCTCCACTTT. Amino acids: CASSLGAGSGSPLHF.

The chain couples TRBV11-2 to TRBJ2-7; 7 positions match TRBD2. With 5 bases clipped from V and 0 bases from J, the junction kept 7 bases outside the gene matches. The CDR3 length is 15 residues. CDR1 is SGHAT, CDR2 FQNNGV, per germline. Here the CDR3 reads CASSLGTIPSYEQYF. CDR3 DNA sequence: TGTGCCAGCAGCCTCGGGACTATACCCTCCTACGAGCAGTACTTC.

The genes are TRBV18 and TRBJ2-7, with a tentative D call TRBD1 (6 bases). In germline, CDR1 is KGHSH, CDR2 LQKENI. The ends were cut back, 3 bases at V and 2 bases at J, with 11 bases in the middle. This CDR3 has 14 residues. The CDR3 DNA reads TGTGCCAGCTCACCCACCGGGACACCCTACGAGCAGTACTTC. Amino acid sequence: CASSPTGTPYEQYF.

This rearrangement joins TRBV7-2 to TRBJ2-2, with TRBD2 matching 8 bases. The CDR3 runs to 16 residues. The V gene end was trimmed by 2 bases and the J gene end by 5 bases; junction bases not matched to a gene: 7. Per germline, CDR1 SGHTA and CDR2 FQGNSA. CDR3 sequence reads: CASSLLGGALTGELFF. CDR3 in DNA: TGTGCCAGCAGCTTACTCGGGGGGGCCTTGACCGGGGAGCTGTTTTTT.

The CDR3 nucleotides are TGTGCCAGCAGTTCGAAACAGGGGGCCTCCTACGAGCAGTACTTC. The encoded protein is CASSSKQGASYEQYF. The rearrangement links TRBV6-2 or TRBV6-3 to TRBJ2-7; 9 bases align to TRBD1. Germline CDR1 reads MNHEY; CDR2 reads SVGEGT. This CDR3 contains 15 residues. The ends lost 4 bases at V and 0 bases at J; junction bases unmatched: 4.

The gene calls are TRBV3-1 (or the pseudogene TRBV3-2) and TRBJ2-1; 15 nucleotides align to TRBD2. With 2 bases clipped from V and 7 bases from J, the junction kept 3 bases outside the gene matches. This CDR3 is 16 amino acids long. Germline V CDR1 and CDR2: LGHDT, YNNKEL (reference sequence). In DNA, the CDR3 is TGTGCCAGCAGCCAATCTGGGACTAGCGGGAGGAATGAGCAGTTCTTC. It codes for CASSQSGTSGRNEQFF.

The genes are TRBV3-1 (or the pseudogene TRBV3-2) and TRBJ2-5; 15 bases are shared with TRBD2. Trimming cost V 3 bases and J 0 bases; bases outside gene matches: 14. This CDR3 comprises 21 residues. Germline V gene sequence: CDR1 LGHDT, CDR2 YNNKEL (reference sequence). CDR3 sequence: CASSQGLAGGNGDPDQETQYF. CDR3 in DNA: TGTGCCAGCAGCCAGGGACTAGCGGGGGGCAACGGCGACCCCGACCAAGAGACCCAGTACTTC.

The chain carries TRBV14 and TRBJ1-6; 9 nucleotides align to TRBD1. Germline lookup yields CDR1 SGHDN and CDR2 FVKESK. The CDR3 runs 15 residues. V was clipped by 0 bases and J by 8 bases; unmatched bases: 2. CDR3 residues: CASSQEGTGYSPLHF. CDR3 sequence (DNA): TGTGCCAGCAGCCAAGAGGGGACAGGGTATTCACCCCTCCACTTT.

V gene TRBV10-3 combines with J gene TRBJ2-7; perhaps TRBD1 as D (6 bases). The germline V gene has CDR1 ENHRY and CDR2 SYGVKD. The CDR3 runs to 12 residues. The V end lost 6 bases, the J end lost 3 bases, and 9 bases lay between the germline ends. CDR3 sequence reads: CAISQGGYEQYF. In nucleotides, the CDR3 is TGTGCCATCAGCCAAGGGGGCTACGAGCAGTACTTC.

This clone was recorded once. The rearrangement joins TRBV18 to TRBJ1-6, with a tentative D call TRBD1 (5 bases). V was cut by 2 bases and J by 3 bases, with 14 bases left in between. The CDR3 covers 17 residues. Germline V gene lookup returns CDR1 KGHSH and CDR2 LQKENI. CDR3 region: CASSPNRGGIYNSPLHF. The CDR3 nucleotides read TGTGCCAGCTCACCAAATAGGGGAGGCATCTATAATTCACCCCTCCACTTT.

V is TRBV7-8 and J is TRBJ1-1; no clear D. With 2 bases removed from V and 2 bases from J, the gap between germline ends came to 3 bases. Germline assignment: CDR1 SGHVS and CDR2 FQNEAQ. This CDR3 has 12 residues. The CDR3 reads CASSLLNTEAFF. The CDR3 DNA sequence: TGTGCCAGCAGCTTATTAAACACTGAAGCTTTCTTT.

This sequence joins TRBV5-4 and TRBJ2-6, with TRBD2 identical over 12 bases. Germline lookup yields CDR1 SGHNT and CDR2 YYREEE (reference sequence). This CDR3 is built from 18 residues. V was pared by 4 bases and J by 0 bases, with 5 bases of the junction left unmatched. CDR3 sequence (DNA): TGTGCCAGCAGCCCACTAGCGGGAGGTCTCTCTGGGGCCAACGTCCTGACTTTC. It specifies CASSPLAGGLSGANVLTF.

This clone was detected a few times. The chain recombines TRBV6-1 with TRBJ2-7, with 9 bases that match TRBD1. The CDR3 extends over 15 amino acids. The V gene's germline CDR1 is MNHNS and CDR2 SASEGT. The trim removed 1 base at V and 5 bases at J, leaving 6 bases unmatched. CDR3 sequence (DNA): TGTGCCAGCAGTGAAGAGAGGACAGGGGTGGACGAGCAGTACTTC. As protein: CASSEERTGVDEQYF.

A word on this clone: The same CDR3 arises from other DNA sequences in this sample as well. The CDR3 reads CASSSQSNTEAFF. In nucleotides, the CDR3 is TGTGCCAGCAGCTCCCAATCGAACACTGAAGCTTTCTTT. This rearrangement joins TRBV7-2 to TRBJ1-1; D is unclear. The germline V and J ends were trimmed by 4 bases and 1 base, with 7 bases remaining between them. The V gene's germline CDR1 is SGHTA and CDR2 FQGNSA. The CDR3 runs to 13 residues.

This chain connects TRBV5-1 to TRBJ2-2; 7 bases are shared with TRBD1. The germline V gene has CDR1 SGHRS and CDR2 YFSETQ. This CDR3 has 16 residues. The V gene end was trimmed by 2 bases and the J gene end by 0 bases; junction bases not matched to a gene: 4. The CDR3 spells CASSLAGTANTGELFF. The CDR3 DNA is TGCGCCAGCAGCTTAGCCGGGACAGCGAACACCGGGGAGCTGTTTTTT.

The CDR3 DNA is TGCAGCGTTAGCCTCTCAAGAGCGGGGGGGCTTGCCGGGGAGCTGTTTTTT. It translates to CSVSLSRAGGLAGELFF. The V call is TRBV29-1, the J call TRBJ2-2; 10 positions match TRBD2. This CDR3 has 17 residues. Trimming cost V 5 bases and J 6 bases; bases outside gene matches: 15. CDR1 and CDR2 from the germline V gene are SQVTM and ANQGSEA.